Each of the 14 T cell receptor beta chains below was sequenced from the same sample in a study of T-cell reconstitution after alpha-beta-depleted transplantation in children. It was with unique molecular identifiers that the TCRbeta library was prepared. TCRdb analysed the PCR reads with MiXCR anew, one entry per CDR3 protein. The table lists some 490,000 distinct CDR3 sequences, roughly an eighth of them singletons. This specimen was PBMCs from the stem cell graft donor, taken from the stem cell graft. These receptors were collected from a human donor who donated a stem cell graft to a child with combined immunodeficiency.

The V gene is TRBV2, the J gene TRBJ2-1; 9 nucleotides match TRBD2. CDR3 length equals 14 residues. V lost 4 bases, J lost 5 bases, and 3 bases stayed unmatched. Per germline, CDR1 SNHLY and CDR2 FYNNEI. The CDR3 reads CASSGIAGDNEQFF. The CDR3 DNA reads as TGTGCCAGCAGTGGAATAGCGGGGGACAATGAGCAGTTCTTC. Based on the CDR3 plus reference TRBV2 and TRBJ2-1, the full variable domain is EPEVTQTPSHQVTQMGQEVILRCVPISNHLYFYWYRQILGQKVEFLVSFYNNEISEKSEIFDDQFSVERPDGSNFTLKIRSTKLEDSAMYFCASSGIAGDNEQFFGPGTRLTVL.

This chain joins TRBV5-1 and TRBJ2-2; D might be TRBD2 (5 bases). The CDR3 sequence is 16 residues long. Trimming shortened V by 2 bases and J by 4 bases, and 15 bases separated the two germline ends. CDR1 and CDR2 from the germline V gene are SGHRS and YFSETQ. DNA of the CDR3: TGCGCCAGCAGCTTCCGGGTCCCTCGGGGCACCGGGGAGCTGTTTTTT. This gives the protein CASSFRVPRGTGELFF.

This clonotype was picked up many times. The chain uses TRBV7-9 and TRBJ2-1; no clear D. The V gene lost 5 bases and the J gene lost 6 bases, with 11 bases spanning the gap. The CDR3 totals 13 residues. The germline CDR1 and CDR2 sequences are SEHNR and FQNEAQ (reference sequence). CDR3 DNA: TGTGCCAGCAGCCACGGGTTCGTCAATGAGCAGTTCTTC. Its translation: CASSHGFVNEQFF.

This clonotype was detected ten times or more. This chain connects TRBV7-2 to TRBJ2-3; possible D gene TRBD2, 6 bases. Germline V gene lookup returns CDR1 SGHTA and CDR2 FQGNSA. Trimming cost V 6 bases and J 0 bases, with 10 bases left between them. The CDR3 runs to 14 residues. CDR3 DNA: TGTGCCAGCAGTGTTCTAGCGAGCACAGATACGCAGTATTTT. It is translated as CASSVLASTDTQYF.

In its sample, this clonotype was seen many times. The chain is built from TRBV30 and TRBJ2-7; D is perhaps TRBD1 (6 bases). Germline CDR1 reads GTSNPN; CDR2 reads SVGIG (reference sequence). The germline V and J ends were trimmed by 2 bases and 6 bases, with 11 bases remaining between them. CDR3 length: 12 amino acids. The CDR3 protein is CAWSTQGPEQYF. In DNA, the CDR3 is TGTGCCTGGAGTACACAGGGTCCCGAGCAGTACTTC.

CDR3 bases: TGTGCCAGCTCAATTGGGGCCAACGTCCTGACTTTC. Amino acid sequence: CASSIGANVLTF. V and J are TRBV18 and TRBJ2-6; D unclear. The V gene's germline CDR1 is KGHSH and CDR2 LQKENI. V was shortened by 5 bases and J by 3 bases, with 2 bases between the two germline ends. The CDR3 has 12 residues.

This clonotype has more than one count but fewer than ten. The V call is TRBV18, the J call TRBJ1-1; D gene uncertain. The CDR3 has 11 amino acids. V lost 3 bases to trimming and J lost 11 bases, with 10 bases between them. Germline V gives CDR1 KGHSH, CDR2 LQKENI. The DNA of the CDR3 is TGTGCCAGCTCACCGGGTGATGGGGCTTTCTTT. Protein: CASSPGDGAFF.

The rearrangement links TRBV7-9 to TRBJ2-5; D is unresolved. Between the trimmed V and J ends, which lost 4 bases and 5 bases, there was a span of 11 bases. There are 13 residues in the CDR3. The germline V gene encodes CDR1 SEHNR and CDR2 FQNEAQ (reference sequence). The CDR3, as DNA: TGTGCCAGCAGCTGGGTCTCGATGGAGACCCAGTACTTC. Protein: CASSWVSMETQYF.

This clonotype has a handful of counts. The chain couples TRBV20-1 to TRBJ2-7; D is possibly TRBD2 (6 bases). Trimming pared 3 bases from V and 5 bases from J, leaving 8 bases between. This CDR3 is built from 11 residues. Per germline, CDR1 DFQATT and CDR2 SNEGSKA (reference sequence). CDR3 DNA sequence: TGCAGTGCTAGGGGGGGTCACGAGCAGTACTTC. It translates to CSARGGHEQYF.

The J gene is TRBJ1-5, the V gene TRBV30; D ambiguous. Trimming took off 0 bases at V and 6 bases at J, with 6 bases between the two ends. Looked up from germline, CDR1 is GTSNPN and CDR2 is SVGIG (reference sequence). CDR3 length: 12 amino acids. This CDR3 reads CAWSVYGQPQHF. DNA of the CDR3: TGTGCCTGGAGTGTATACGGTCAGCCCCAGCATTTT.

The table lists this clonotype with a few counts. The chain combines TRBV5-6 with TRBJ1-5; D might be TRBD1 (6 bases). V lost 2 bases and J 6 bases, leaving 9 bases between the germline ends. Germline V lookup: CDR1 SGHDT, CDR2 YYEEEE. This CDR3 region has 13 residues. The CDR3 loop is CASSLTGTQPQHF. As DNA, the CDR3 is TGTGCCAGCAGCTTAACAGGGACTCAGCCCCAGCATTTT.

The gene calls are TRBV7-3 and TRBJ2-3, with TRBD2 matching 7 bases. The length of the CDR3 is 16 residues. Germline CDR1 SGHTA, CDR2 FQGTGA. The junction had 7 bases not matched to a gene; V was cut back by 4 bases and J by 0 bases. CDR3 sequence: CASSSGTTPSTDTQYF. CDR3 bases: TGTGCCAGCAGCTCAGGGACTACTCCTAGCACAGATACGCAGTATTTT.

This clonotype was detected a few times. The V call is TRBV5-1, the J call TRBJ2-6; D is ambiguous. V gave up 3 bases and J gave up 0 bases, with 13 bases separating them. This CDR3 is built from 17 residues. The germline V gene has CDR1 SGHRS and CDR2 YFSETQ. CDR3: CASSSDIRRSGANVLTF. CDR3 bases: TGCGCCAGCAGCTCCGACATTCGTCGCTCTGGGGCCAACGTCCTGACTTTC.

This clonotype occurred a few times. The V call is TRBV28, the J call TRBJ1-5; possible D gene TRBD1, 5 bases. Trimming removed 3 bases at V and 7 bases at J, with 13 bases between. The CDR3 extends over 14 amino acids. Germline V gene sequence: CDR1 MDHEN, CDR2 SYDVKM. CDR3 sequence reads: CASSLRGWGQPQHF. The CDR3 nucleotides read TGTGCCAGCAGTTTGAGAGGGTGGGGGCAGCCCCAGCATTTT.